This T cell receptor (beta chain) was profiled in a study of T cell repertoires in cytomegalovirus infection. Study background: Both a matching HLA type and CMV infection were indicated by public TCR beta signatures.

One entry per CDR3 protein, called by TCRdb with MiXCR from the reads. The table lists roughly 120,000 distinct CDR3 sequences, around 28% of them singletons, with about 81% in the top ten. Many counts were recorded for this clonotype. The antigen is undetermined. Findings and limits, study-wide: Clonotypes of TCR beta that were HLA-C-restricted and CMV-specific dominated the ex vivo response. Identification of carriers of CMV plus the relevant HLA was performed using cumulative public TCR beta family frequency.

V lost 7 bases to trimming and J lost 4 bases, with 17 bases between them. The length of the CDR3 is 15 residues. Germline V CDR1 and CDR2: MDHEN, SYDVKM. This chain joins TRBV28 and TRBJ2-1; D remains ambiguous. Here the sequenced sample was CD8+ T cells from cultured PBMCs, taken from culture after CMV antigen stimulation. The clonotype comes from a human donor in good health (CMV status not recorded). Some clones in this sample may be carry-over from other donors' samples. The CDR3 bases are TGTGCCAGCATAAGTTTGGCGGAGCCGTACAATGAGCAGTTCTTC. Residues: CASISLAEPYNEQFF.